Following are 12 T cell receptor beta chains from one sample sequenced in a study of CD4 T cells in relation to SARS-CoV-2 and coronaviruses (dated by TCRdb to 2020 to 2022). Libraries were built with the immunoSEQ multiplex PCR assay. The clones in this table, taken by TCRdb from immuneACCESS, are in-frame only. Not every clone is retained; where verified, under half of the shortfall comes from an unresolved V gene, and the cause of the rest is unknown. The sample includes around 56,000 clones, with approximately 90% observed a single time. Together, the top ten hold around 1.5% of the sample. CD4+ T cells from unexposed donors were collected before the COVID-19 pandemic (2011-2018). Sequenced: memory CD4+ T cells from PBMCs. The intended sense of this specimen's cell subset or site label: memory (non-naive) CD4+ T cells. These receptors were collected from a human donor in good health.

This clone appeared a single time. The chain links TRBV28 to TRBJ1-2; D not resolved. V lost 3 bases to trimming and J lost 0 bases, with 5 bases between them. This CDR3 region has 13 residues. CDR1 is MDHEN, CDR2 SYDVKM, per germline. The CDR3 sequence: CASSFGSNYGYTF. CDR3 in DNA: TGTGCCAGCAGTTTCGGCTCTAACTATGGCTACACCTTC.

This chain uses TRBV19 with TRBJ1-5; D gene uncertain. Germline loops: CDR1 LNHDA, CDR2 SQIVND (reference sequence). V was clipped by 1 base and J by 9 bases, with 10 bases between them. The length of the CDR3 is 13 residues. The CDR3 region is CASSIAAEGPQHF. The CDR3, as DNA: TGTGCCAGTAGTATAGCGGCGGAGGGGCCCCAGCATTTT.

The chain joins TRBV5-6 to TRBJ2-7, with D maybe TRBD2 (7 bases). V was pared by 4 bases and J by 7 bases, with 12 bases between. CDR1 and CDR2 (germline): SGHDT, YYEEEE. The CDR3 length is 12 residues. CDR3 in DNA: TGTGCCAGCAGCCGGGGGGCCCGGGAGCAGTACTTC. Its translation: CASSRGAREQYF. The variable domain in full, completed from reference TRBV5-6 and TRBJ2-7, reads DAGVTQSPTHLIKTRGQQVTLRCSPKSGHDTVSWYQQALGQGPQFIFQYYEEEERQRGNFPDRFSGHQFPNYSSELNVNALLLGDSALYLCASSRGAREQYFGPGTRLTVT.

The chain has TRBV5-1 and TRBJ2-5; perhaps TRBD1 as D (6 bases). V lost 2 bases and J 0 bases, leaving 11 bases between the germline ends. This CDR3 contains 15 residues. CDR1 is SGHRS and CDR2 is YFSETQ in the germline V gene. For the CDR3, the DNA is TGCGCCAGCAGCTTCGCAGGGGAGTACCAAGAGACCCAGTACTTC. Translating gives CASSFAGEYQETQYF. Together with reference TRBV5-1 and TRBJ2-5, the CDR3 gives the full variable domain: KAGVTQTPRYLIKTRGQQVTLSCSPISGHRSVSWYQQTPGQGLQFLFEYFSETQRNKGNFPGRFSGRQFSNSRSEMNVSTLELGDSALYLCASSFAGEYQETQYFGPGTRLLVL.

The chain joins TRBV11-2 to TRBJ2-5; TRBD2 matches 9 bases. Germline CDR1 and CDR2: SGHAT and FQNNGV. This CDR3 is 13 amino acids long. V lost 5 bases and J lost 5; bases outside the gene matches: 3. In DNA, the CDR3 is TGTGCCAGCAGCACGCGGGGGGGGGAGACCCAGTACTTC. Amino acids: CASSTRGGETQYF.

This sequence joins TRBV20-1 and TRBJ2-1; 7 bases map to TRBD2. V lost 3 bases, J lost 3 bases, and 8 bases stayed unmatched. The germline gives CDR1 DFQATT, CDR2 SNEGSKA (reference sequence). The length of the CDR3 is 15 residues. The CDR3 DNA sequence: TGCAGTGCTAGTAACCTAGCGGCACTCTACAATGAGCAGTTCTTC. This sequence encodes CSASNLAALYNEQFF.

The CDR3 spells CASSQGRQGPYGYTF. DNA of the CDR3: TGCGCCAGCAGCCAAGGCCGACAGGGACCCTATGGCTACACCTTC. The J gene is TRBJ1-2, the V gene TRBV4-1, with 7 nucleotides matching TRBD1. Looked up from germline, CDR1 is MGHRA and CDR2 is YSYEKL. This CDR3 region has 15 residues. V dropped 1 base and J dropped 4; count of bases not matched to a gene: 6.

This clone was seen more than once but under ten times. This chain uses TRBV28 with TRBJ1-2, with D possibly matching TRBD1 (6 bases). Per germline, CDR1 MDHEN and CDR2 SYDVKM. This CDR3 has 16 residues. V lost 4 bases and J 8 bases, leaving 23 bases between the germline ends. CDR3 sequence reads: CASSSPRGGGSWGYTF. The CDR3 DNA reads as TGTGCCAGCAGTTCCCCGAGGGGGGGAGGTTCCTGGGGCTACACCTTC.

V gene TRBV28 combines with J gene TRBJ1-4; D may be TRBD1 (6 bases). Germline lookup yields CDR1 MDHEN and CDR2 SYDVKM. The V end lost 8 bases, the J end lost 8 bases, and 15 bases lay between the germline ends. There are 13 residues in the CDR3. The CDR3, as DNA: TGTGCCAGCCATAGCAGGGGACGCGAAAAACTGTTTTTT. Its protein product is CASHSRGREKLFF.

CDR3 region: CASTRREGAGGELFF. DNA of the CDR3: TGTGCCAGCACGAGACGTGAGGGGGCCGGCGGGGAGCTGTTTTTT. The rearrangement uses TRBV2 and TRBJ2-2; 7 bases fit TRBD1. Losses at the gene ends were 7 bases for V and 7 bases for J; bases not matched to a gene: 12. This CDR3 has 15 residues. CDR1 is SNHLY, CDR2 FYNNEI, per germline.

This rearrangement joins TRBV27 to TRBJ2-1, with 9 bases fitting TRBD2. The CDR3 extends over 16 amino acids. Germline V CDR1 and CDR2: MNHEY, SMNVEV (reference sequence). V was pared by 5 bases and J by 5 bases, with 10 bases of the junction left unmatched. This chain's CDR3 is CASSPRRSGSNNEQFF. The DNA of the CDR3 is TGTGCCAGCAGTCCCCGACGTAGCGGGAGTAACAATGAGCAGTTCTTC.

V and J are TRBV5-3 and TRBJ2-1, with D tentatively TRBD2 (7 bases). TRBV5-3 is an open reading frame whose function is uncertain. The V end lost 4 bases, the J end lost 9 bases, and 11 bases lay between the germline ends. This CDR3 spans 12 amino acids. For the CDR3, the DNA is TGTGCCAGAAGCCGGGGGGCGTGTGAGCAGTTCTTC. Translating gives CARSRGACEQFF.